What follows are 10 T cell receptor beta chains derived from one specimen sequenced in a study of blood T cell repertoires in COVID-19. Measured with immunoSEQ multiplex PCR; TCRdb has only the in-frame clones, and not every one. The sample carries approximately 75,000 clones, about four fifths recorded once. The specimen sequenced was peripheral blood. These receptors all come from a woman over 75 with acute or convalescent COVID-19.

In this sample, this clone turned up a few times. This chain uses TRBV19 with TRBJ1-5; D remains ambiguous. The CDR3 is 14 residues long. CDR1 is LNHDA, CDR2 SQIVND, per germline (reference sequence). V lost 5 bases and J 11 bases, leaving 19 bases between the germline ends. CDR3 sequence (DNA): TGTGCCAGTAGTTGGGAGGTCCGTCAAGGTGCCCAGCATTTT. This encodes CASSWEVRQGAQHF.

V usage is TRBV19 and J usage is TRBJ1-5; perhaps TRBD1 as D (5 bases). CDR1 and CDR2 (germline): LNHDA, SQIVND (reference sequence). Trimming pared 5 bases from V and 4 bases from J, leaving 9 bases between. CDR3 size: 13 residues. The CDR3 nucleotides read TGTGCCAGTAGTGTGCAGGGAAATCAGCCCCAGCATTTT. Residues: CASSVQGNQPQHF.

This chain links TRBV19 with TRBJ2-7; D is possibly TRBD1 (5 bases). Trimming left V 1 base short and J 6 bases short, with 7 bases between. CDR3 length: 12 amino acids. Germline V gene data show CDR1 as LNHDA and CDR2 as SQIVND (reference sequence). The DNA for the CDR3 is TGTGCCAGTAGTATAGTGCAGGGCGAGCAGTACTTC. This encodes CASSIVQGEQYF.

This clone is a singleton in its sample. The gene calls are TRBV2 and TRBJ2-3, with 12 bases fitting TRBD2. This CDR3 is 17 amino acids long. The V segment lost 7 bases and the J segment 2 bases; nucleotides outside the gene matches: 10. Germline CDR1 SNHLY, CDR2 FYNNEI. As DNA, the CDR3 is TGTGCCAGCACCGAGAGACTAGCGGGGGCCTCCACAGATACGCAGTATTTT. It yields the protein CASTERLAGASTDTQYF.

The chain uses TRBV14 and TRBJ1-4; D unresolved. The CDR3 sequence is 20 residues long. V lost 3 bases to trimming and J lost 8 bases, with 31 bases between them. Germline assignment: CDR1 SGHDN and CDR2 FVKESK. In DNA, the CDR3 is TGTGCCAGCAGCCAGAGTGGGCAGGTTCCCCTGCGTTGGGCCCGGGAAAAACTGTTTTTT. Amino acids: CASSQSGQVPLRWAREKLFF.

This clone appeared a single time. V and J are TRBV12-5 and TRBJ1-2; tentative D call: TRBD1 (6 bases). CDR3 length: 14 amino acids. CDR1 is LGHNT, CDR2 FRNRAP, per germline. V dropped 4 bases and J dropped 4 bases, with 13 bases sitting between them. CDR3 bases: TGTGCTAGTGGTTGGGGGCGCAGAGGCTATGGCTACACCTTC. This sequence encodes CASGWGRRGYGYTF.

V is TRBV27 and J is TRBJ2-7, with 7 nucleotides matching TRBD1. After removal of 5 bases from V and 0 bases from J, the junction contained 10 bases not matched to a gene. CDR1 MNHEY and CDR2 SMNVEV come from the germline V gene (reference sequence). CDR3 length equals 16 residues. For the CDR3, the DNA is TGTGCCAGCAGTCCTCGGACAGGAAAAAGCTCCTACGAGCAGTACTTC. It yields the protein CASSPRTGKSSYEQYF.

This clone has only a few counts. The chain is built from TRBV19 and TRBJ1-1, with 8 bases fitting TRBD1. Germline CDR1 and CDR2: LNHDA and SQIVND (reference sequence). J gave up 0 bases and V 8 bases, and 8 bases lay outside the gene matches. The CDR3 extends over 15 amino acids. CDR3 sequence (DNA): TGTGCCAGTCAGGGGGCTAATCTCATGAACACTGAAGCTTTCTTT. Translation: CASQGANLMNTEAFF. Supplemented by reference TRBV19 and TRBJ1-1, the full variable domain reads DGGITQSPKYLFRKEGQNVTLSCEQNLNHDAMYWYRQDPGQGLRLIYYSQIVNDFQKGDIAEGYSVSREKKESFPLTVTSAQKNPTAFYLCASQGANLMNTEAFFGQGTRLTVV.

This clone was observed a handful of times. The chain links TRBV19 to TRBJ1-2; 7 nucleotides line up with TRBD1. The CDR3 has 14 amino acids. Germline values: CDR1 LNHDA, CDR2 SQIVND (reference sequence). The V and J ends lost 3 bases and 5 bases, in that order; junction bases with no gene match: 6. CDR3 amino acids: CASSMGQISYGYTF. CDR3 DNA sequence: TGTGCCAGTAGTATGGGACAGATCTCTTATGGCTACACCTTC.

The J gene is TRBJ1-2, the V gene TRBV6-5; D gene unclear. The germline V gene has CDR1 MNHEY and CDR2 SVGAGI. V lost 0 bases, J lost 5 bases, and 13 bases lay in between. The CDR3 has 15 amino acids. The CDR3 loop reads CASSYSKDGEYGYTF. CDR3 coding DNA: TGTGCCAGCAGTTACTCGAAGGACGGGGAGTATGGCTACACCTTC.